This T cell receptor (beta chain) was captured in a study of vaccination and CD4 T cells after COVID-19. At the level of the study: Fewer than ten convalescent cases were mild and one was severe, and all had been SARS-CoV-2 positive by nasal swab PCR.

Noted treatment: approximately nine-day PBMC culture with coronavirus spike peptide pools or control peptides (ViraFEST assay). T cells were expanded with peptide pools, and expanded clonotypes were identified by TCR sequencing. CDR1 and CDR2 from the germline V gene are SGHTA and FQGNSA. The V gene lost 1 base and the J gene lost 7 bases, with 16 bases spanning the gap. This CDR3 spans 15 amino acids. With respect to this clonotype: The antigen is unknown.

Scientists ran DNA taken from cultured CD4+ T cells through the Oncomine TCR Beta short-read assay for sequencing. TCRdb fed the PCR reads into MiXCR, producing one record per CDR3 protein. The repertoire holds some 10,000 distinct CDR3 sequences, with 55% to 70% as singletons. The receptor was isolated from a human donor who had recovered from COVID-19. The source material was CD4+ T cells from blood, cultured in vitro. The chain links TRBV7-2 to TRBJ1-1, with D possibly being TRBD1 (6 bases). The DNA of the CDR3 is TGTGCCAGCAGCTTAGTGCTAGGGGGGGCGGTTGAAGCTTTCTTT. Protein product: CASSLVLGGAVEAFF.